The present entry profiles one TCR beta chain with its context. What it binds is unknown. With the ViraFEST assay, the study expanded antigen-specific CD4+ T cells using viral peptide pools, then sequenced them. Isolation of CD4+ T cells took place after about 10 days of culture. Participants got two doses of BNT162b2 or mRNA-1273 vaccine. The sample belongs to a study of vaccination effects on CD4 cells after COVID-19. Background on the study: Median timing of post-vaccine samples was 72 days after the second dose.

Whole-study results and caveats: Only 1 of 255 vaccine-induced clones from healthy vaccinees cross-reacted with common cold coronaviruses.

The protocol was immunoSEQ multiplex PCR, while the TCRdb copy is restricted to in-frame clones and leaves out a portion. In the table there are 25,000 to 30,000 clones, 73% of which are singletons. The CDR3 is made up of 14 amino acids. Trimming cost V 5 bases and J 2 bases, with 10 bases left between them. Germline V CDR1 and CDR2: SGHTA, FQGNSA. The sample here was CD4+ T cells from PBMCs cultured with HCoV-NL63 spike peptides, taken after COVID-19 vaccination. The chain employs TRBV7-2 and TRBJ1-5; maybe TRBD1 (6 bases). This receptor was taken from a human donor who received a COVID-19 vaccine. DNA of the CDR3: TGTGCCAGCAGCCTCCGACAGGGCAATCAGCCCCAGCATTTT. Translating gives CASSLRQGNQPQHF.